The clone carrying this TCR beta chain has at least ten counts. Its matching antigen is unknown. These data belong to a study of neurological immune-mediated disorders. The CDR3 spans 11 residues. The germline V and J ends were trimmed by 3 bases and 7 bases, with 6 bases remaining between them. The germline V gene encodes CDR1 ENHRY and CDR2 SYGVKD. 5'RACE employing 10-nucleotide random UMIs yielded the cDNA. TCRdb ran MiXCR on the 5' RACE reads and lists one entry per CDR3 protein. The sample consists of about 33,000 distinct CDR3 sequences, more than 1.3% of them appearing once. Notes on the study in general: Multiple sclerosis patients had less TCR clonal expansion than even healthy controls, unlike HTLV-1-associated myelopathy.

Sequencing was carried out using PBMCs. This receptor was identified in a woman in her 30s with multiple sclerosis. The genes are TRBV10-3 and TRBJ1-2; D ambiguous. In DNA form, the CDR3 reads TGTGCCATCAGTGACTTCGCTGGCTACACCTTC. Translated: CAISDFAGYTF.